This is a list of T cell receptor beta chains from one sample in a study of CD8 T cells in Susac syndrome. TCRdb reprocessed the immunoSEQ multiplex PCR reads with MiXCR, giving one entry per CDR3 protein. The repertoire consists of more than 150,000 distinct CDR3 sequences, with approximately 95% occurring once and the leading ten covering about 0.17%. Sequencing was performed on CD8+ T cells from PBMCs. The receptor source for this set is a human donor with Susac syndrome. Both conserved end residues are part of each CDR3. The order of the fields is D gene, clone size, J gene, V gene, CDR3 protein, CDR3 DNA. A D gene is named only where the DNA matches it firmly. Size is stated for part of the rows, as once, few or many counts, or as a class when the clone is expanded.

D gene: .; clone size: .; J gene: TRBJ2-5; V gene: TRBV5-1; CDR3 protein: CASSLGGSQTQETQYF; CDR3 DNA: TGCGCCAGCAGCTTGGGAGGGTCTCAAACCCAAGAGACCCAGTACTTC
D gene: .; clone size: .; J gene: TRBJ2-7; V gene: TRBV27; CDR3 protein: CASSSSTDTAPYEQYF; CDR3 DNA: TGTGCCAGCAGTTCGTCTACTGACACCGCACCCTACGAGCAGTACTTC
D gene: TRBD1; clone size: .; J gene: TRBJ1-6; V gene: TRBV19; CDR3 protein: CASSEEQGMYSPLHF; CDR3 DNA: TGTGCCAGTAGTGAGGAACAGGGGATGTATTCACCCCTCCACTTT
D gene: .; clone size: .; J gene: TRBJ2-7; V gene: TRBV7-2; CDR3 protein: CASSYTSSPYEQYF; CDR3 DNA: TGTGCCAGCAGCTATACTAGTTCTCCCTACGAGCAGTACTTC
D gene: TRBD2; clone size: once; J gene: TRBJ2-5; V gene: TRBV2; CDR3 protein: CASFSERGETQYF; CDR3 DNA: TGTGCCAGCTTCTCCGAGCGGGGAGAGACCCAGTACTTC
D gene: .; clone size: .; J gene: TRBJ2-1; V gene: TRBV7-3; CDR3 protein: CASSLFGGYNEQFF; CDR3 DNA: TGTGCCAGCAGCTTATTTGGGGGATACAATGAGCAGTTCTTC
D gene: .; clone size: .; J gene: TRBJ1-3; V gene: TRBV9; CDR3 protein: CASSVSGAPGNTIYF; CDR3 DNA: TGTGCCAGCAGCGTGTCGGGGGCCCCTGGAAACACCATATATTTT
D gene: .; clone size: .; J gene: TRBJ1-2; V gene: TRBV29-1; CDR3 protein: CSVLIPTRGQNYGYTF; CDR3 DNA: TGCAGCGTTTTAATCCCGACCCGGGGGCAGAACTATGGCTACACCTTC
D gene: .; clone size: .; J gene: TRBJ2-1; V gene: TRBV3-1; CDR3 protein: CASSQDSGQHKEQFF; CDR3 DNA: TGTGCCAGCAGCCAAGATTCGGGGCAGCACAAGGAGCAGTTCTTC
D gene: .; clone size: .; J gene: TRBJ1-5; V gene: TRBV23-1; CDR3 protein: CASSQSDSNQPQHF; CDR3 DNA: TGCGCCAGCAGTCAATCGGACTCTAATCAGCCCCAGCATTTT
D gene: TRBD2; clone size: .; J gene: TRBJ2-7; V gene: TRBV6-5; CDR3 protein: CASSYSGEGIAEQYF; CDR3 DNA: TGTGCCAGCAGTTACAGCGGGGAGGGTATAGCCGAGCAGTACTTC
D gene: .; clone size: .; J gene: TRBJ2-7; V gene: TRBV24-1; CDR3 protein: CATSLGSPQDYEQYF; CDR3 DNA: TGTGCCACCAGTCTAGGGTCCCCCCAGGACTACGAGCAGTACTTC
D gene: TRBD1; clone size: .; J gene: TRBJ1-1; V gene: TRBV15; CDR3 protein: CATSRSKGGGLGVGTEAFF; CDR3 DNA: TGTGCCACCAGCAGGTCTAAAGGAGGGGGCCTGGGAGTCGGCACTGAAGCTTTCTTT
D gene: .; clone size: .; J gene: TRBJ1-2; V gene: TRBV5-1; CDR3 protein: CASSLATELYGYTF; CDR3 DNA: TGCGCCAGCAGCTTGGCGACAGAACTGTATGGCTACACCTTC
D gene: .; clone size: .; J gene: TRBJ1-5; V gene: TRBV6-1; CDR3 protein: CASSELAGFGQPQHF; CDR3 DNA: TGTGCCAGCAGTGAATTAGCAGGGTTTGGTCAGCCCCAGCATTTT
D gene: .; clone size: .; J gene: TRBJ1-5; V gene: TRBV2; CDR3 protein: CASSEWDNGNQPQHF; CDR3 DNA: TGTGCCAGCAGTGAATGGGACAACGGCAATCAGCCCCAGCATTTT
D gene: .; clone size: .; J gene: TRBJ2-1; V gene: TRBV6-5; CDR3 protein: CASTPSDGPYNEQFF; CDR3 DNA: TGTGCCAGCACCCCCTCGGACGGGCCCTACAATGAGCAGTTCTTC
D gene: .; clone size: .; J gene: TRBJ2-5; V gene: TRBV9; CDR3 protein: CASSVEGRGKETQYF; CDR3 DNA: TGTGCCAGCAGCGTAGAAGGCAGGGGAAAGGAGACCCAGTACTTC
D gene: .; clone size: .; J gene: TRBJ2-3; V gene: TRBV7-9; CDR3 protein: CASSLGSWDRADTQYF; CDR3 DNA: TGTGCCAGCAGCTTAGGCTCCTGGGATCGTGCAGATACGCAGTATTTT
D gene: .; clone size: .; J gene: TRBJ2-1; V gene: TRBV4-1; CDR3 protein: CASTTSQSLYNEQFF; CDR3 DNA: TGCGCCAGCACCACAAGCCAATCCCTCTACAATGAGCAGTTCTTC
D gene: .; clone size: .; J gene: TRBJ2-1; V gene: TRBV30; CDR3 protein: CACHIPGDTKFF; CDR3 DNA: TGTGCCTGCCATATCCCAGGGGACACTAAGTTCTTC
D gene: .; clone size: .; J gene: TRBJ1-3; V gene: TRBV6-5; CDR3 protein: CASSYSGDGNTIYF; CDR3 DNA: TGTGCCAGCAGTTACTCGGGCGATGGAAACACCATATATTTT
D gene: .; clone size: .; J gene: TRBJ2-6; V gene: TRBV5-6; CDR3 protein: CASSLRTDQSSSGANVLTF; CDR3 DNA: TGTGCCAGCAGCTTGCGGACAGACCAAAGTAGCTCTGGGGCCAACGTCCTGACTTTC
D gene: TRBD2; clone size: .; J gene: TRBJ2-7; V gene: TRBV28; CDR3 protein: CASRRGRDEQYF; CDR3 DNA: TGTGCCAGCAGGCGCGGGAGGGACGAGCAGTACTTC
D gene: .; clone size: .; J gene: TRBJ2-7; V gene: TRBV10-3; CDR3 protein: CATRTPWNEQYF; CDR3 DNA: TGTGCCACCCGGACACCCTGGAACGAGCAGTACTTC